Below, 10 T cell receptor beta chains from the same sample are listed, as sequenced in a study of blood T cells in healthy people across ages. The use of a sample-barcoded 5' primer and a J-beta primer mix characterized a second PCR of roughly 6 to 11 cycles. One entry per CDR3 protein, called by TCRdb with MiXCR from the 5' RACE reads. Of 1.8 million or so distinct CDR3 sequences listed, approximately 39% are singletons. Material for sequencing was blood. The receptors were gathered from a human donor in good health.

The chain couples TRBV12-3 or TRBV12-4 to TRBJ1-5, with D perhaps matching TRBD1 (5 bases). V shed 5 bases and J shed 2 bases, with 13 bases lying between them. CDR3 length: 15 amino acids. The CDR3, as DNA: TGTGCCAGCAGTAACAACAGGCACCGCAATCAGCCCCAGCATTTT. It yields the protein CASSNNRHRNQPQHF.

About this clonotype itself: Germline and junction disagree at one end, which may indicate a read error. V usage is TRBV30 and J usage is TRBJ2-1; 7 nucleotides align to TRBD2. This CDR3 comprises 13 residues. Germline V gene lookup returns CDR1 GTSNPN and CDR2 SVGIG (reference sequence). CDR3 in amino acids: CAWTTVGDYGHTF. CDR3 coding DNA: TGTGCCTGGACTACAGTCGGGGACTATGGCCACACCTTC.

The rearrangement uses TRBV10-3 and TRBJ2-2, with 7 bases fitting TRBD2. Germline loops: CDR1 ENHRY, CDR2 SYGVKD. Losses at the gene ends were 3 bases for V and 0 bases for J; bases not matched to a gene: 4. The CDR3 runs 16 residues. This CDR3 is CAISESSGANTGELFF. For the CDR3, the DNA is TGTGCCATCAGTGAATCGAGCGGGGCGAACACCGGGGAGCTGTTTTTT.

In this sample, this clonotype turned up a few times. The V and J genes are TRBV7-9 and TRBJ2-1; the match to TRBD2 covers 8 bases. The CDR3 totals 15 residues. CDR1 and CDR2 (germline): SEHNR, FQNEAQ (reference sequence). CDR3 in DNA: TGTGGCGGCGGGGGGCCCCTGAGCTCCTACAATGAGCAGTTCTTC. Its translation is CGGGGPLSSYNEQFF.

The chain uses TRBV4-3 and TRBJ2-1; 9 nucleotides agree with TRBD2. The trim removed 1 base at V and 4 bases at J, leaving 11 bases unmatched. Germline CDR1 and CDR2: LGHNA and YSLEER. The CDR3 is made up of 18 amino acids. CDR3 sequence (DNA): TGCGCCAGCAGCCAAGTTTGGCGGGGGGGAGTTTCATACAATGAGCAGTTCTTC. This codes for CASSQVWRGGVSYNEQFF.

J is TRBJ2-6 and V is TRBV7-9, with D unresolved. The CDR3 has 16 residues. Trimming cost V 8 bases and J 2 bases, with 16 bases left between them. Germline lookup yields CDR1 SEHNR and CDR2 FQNEAQ (reference sequence). The CDR3 region is CASGGPRSPGANVLTF. The DNA for the CDR3 is TGTGCCAGCGGCGGTCCCCGTAGTCCTGGGGCCAACGTCCTGACTTTC.

Only a few counts were recorded for this clonotype. The chain employs TRBV5-1 and TRBJ2-5; TRBD1 agrees at 7 bases. From germline, CDR1 is SGHRS and CDR2 YFSETQ. V lost 0 bases and J lost 4; bases outside the gene matches: 6. The CDR3 has 15 residues. DNA for the CDR3: TGCGCCAGCAGCTTGGAGGGGGCTCAGGGAGAGACCCAGTACTTC. This sequence encodes CASSLEGAQGETQYF.

The chain combines TRBV7-2 with TRBJ2-5; 7 bases align to TRBD1. The trim removed 5 bases at V and 4 bases at J, leaving 7 bases unmatched. The CDR3 length is 14 residues. The germline gives CDR1 SGHTA, CDR2 FQGNSA. The DNA for the CDR3 is TGTGCCAGCAGCCCACAGGGACAGTTAGAGACCCAGTACTTC. Its protein product is CASSPQGQLETQYF. Filled out from reference TRBV7-2 and TRBJ2-5, the complete variable domain reads GAGVSQSPSNKVTEKGKDVELRCDPISGHTALYWYRQSLGQGLEFLIYFQGNSAPDKSGLPSDRFSAERTGGSVSTLTIQRTQQEDSAVYLCASSPQGQLETQYFGPGTRLLVL.

J is TRBJ2-1 and V is TRBV28; TRBD1 matches at 9 bases. This CDR3 has 16 amino acids. V gave up 5 bases and J gave up 3 bases; unmatched junction bases: 8. Germline CDR1 reads MDHEN; CDR2 reads SYDVKM. The CDR3 loop reads CASSTGTGLFYNEQFF. CDR3 bases: TGTGCCAGCAGTACAGGGACAGGGCTATTCTACAATGAGCAGTTCTTC. The full variable domain, completed using reference TRBV28 and TRBJ2-1, is DVKVTQSSRYLVKRTGEKVFLECVQDMDHENMFWYRQDPGLGLRLIYFSYDVKMKEKGDIPEGYSVSREKKERFSLILESASTNQTSMYLCASSTGTGLFYNEQFFGPGTRLTVL.

V is TRBV6-5 and J is TRBJ1-5; no reliable D call. Germline V lookup: CDR1 MNHEY, CDR2 SVGAGI. This CDR3 comprises 15 residues. V was pared by 5 bases and J by 1 base, with 12 bases between. CDR3 sequence reads: CASSREAWSNQPQHF. CDR3 DNA: TGTGCCAGCAGTCGCGAAGCTTGGAGCAATCAGCCCCAGCATTTT.